A selection of T cell receptor beta chains follows, all from one sample in a study of identical twins. TCRdb used MiXCR to reprocess the 5' RACE reads, holding one entry per CDR3 protein. The table records 350,000 to 450,000 distinct CDR3 sequences, less than 20% of them present only once. Sequencing used naive T cells sorted from blood. The receptor set was obtained from a man in his fifties in good health. The CDR3 runs from the conserved cysteine through the conserved F or W. A D gene is named only where the DNA matches it firmly. Clone size is not always given. Where it is, it says once, few, many or a class for expanded clones.

j_call,v_call,d_call,clone_size,cdr3_aa,cdr3_nt
TRBJ2-1,TRBV6-1,TRBD2,many,CASSPSGSFYNEQFF,TGTGCCAGCAGTCCAAGCGGGAGCTTCTACAATGAGCAGTTCTTC
TRBJ2-7,TRBV5-6,-,few,CASSLAGRGLNEQYF,TGTGCCAGCAGCTTGGCAGGCAGGGGTTTGAACGAGCAGTACTTC
TRBJ2-7,TRBV4-3,-,few,CASSQDRQTSYEQYF,TGCGCCAGCAGCCAAGACAGACAGACATCCTACGAGCAGTACTTC
TRBJ1-1,TRBV18,-,many,CASQPGATNTEAFF,TGTGCCAGCCAACCGGGGGCGACGAACACTGAAGCTTTCTTT
TRBJ2-1,TRBV5-1,-,many,CASSLASGNYNEQFF,TGCGCCAGCAGCTTAGCCTCCGGTAACTACAATGAGCAGTTCTTC
TRBJ2-3,TRBV6-2/TRBV6-3,-,few,CASRLTGLSTDTQYF,TGTGCCAGCAGACTCACGGGACTTAGCACAGATACGCAGTATTTT
TRBJ2-1,TRBV9,TRBD2,few,CASSVELATYNEQFF,TGTGCCAGCAGCGTAGAACTAGCGACCTACAATGAGCAGTTCTTC
TRBJ1-2,TRBV11-3,-,few,CASSLDGRAQVGYTF,TGTGCCAGCAGCTTAGATGGCAGGGCCCAAGTCGGCTACACCTTC
TRBJ2-7,TRBV5-1,-,-,CASSLLGASYEQYF,TGCGCCAGCAGCTTGCTGGGGGCCTCCTACGAGCAGTACTTC
TRBJ1-6,TRBV7-8,TRBD1,many,CASSLGGQGHSPLHF,TGTGCCAGCAGCTTGGGGGGACAGGGTCATTCACCCCTCCACTTT
TRBJ2-7,TRBV5-6,-,-,CASSLKGFRRQGRGEQYF,TGTGCCAGCAGCTTGAAAGGCTTCCGGAGACAGGGGAGGGGAGAGCAGTACTTC
TRBJ1-2,TRBV12-3/TRBV12-4,-,few,CASSLAGGGHGYTF,TGTGCCAGCAGTTTAGCTGGAGGGGGTCATGGCTACACCTTC
TRBJ1-5,TRBV6-1,-,few,CASSEGLTVQGWAQPQHF,TGTGCCAGCAGTGAAGGGTTAACGGTTCAGGGGTGGGCTCAGCCCCAGCATTTT
TRBJ2-1,TRBV29-1,TRBD2,many,CSAAGVGVREQFF,TGCAGCGCCGCGGGGGTGGGAGTAAGGGAGCAGTTCTTC
TRBJ2-7,TRBV15,-,-,CATSRVTSAHEQYF,TGTGCCACCAGCAGAGTAACCTCCGCCCACGAGCAGTACTTC
TRBJ2-1,TRBV7-9,-,-,CASSPRGRLGSYNEQFF,TGTGCCAGCAGCCCGAGGGGACGATTGGGCTCCTACAATGAGCAGTTCTTC
TRBJ1-3,TRBV7-9,-,many,CASSDRGGNTIYF,TGTGCCAGCAGCGACAGAGGGGGAAACACCATATATTTT
TRBJ2-6,TRBV15,-,-,CATGKGPGRTFNEANVLTF,TGTGCCACCGGGAAGGGGCCGGGACGTACCTTTAATGAGGCCAACGTCCTGACTTTC
TRBJ2-5,TRBV4-2,TRBD2,-,CASSQGTSGSETQYF,TGTGCCAGCAGCCAAGGGACTAGCGGGAGTGAGACCCAGTACTTC
TRBJ2-7,TRBV7-2,-,many,CASSLGGHEQYF,TGTGCCAGCAGCTTAGGAGGCCACGAGCAGTACTTC
TRBJ2-3,TRBV20-1,-,many,CSARGRDFRDTQYF,TGCAGTGCTAGAGGCCGGGATTTCCGAGATACGCAGTATTTT
TRBJ2-1,TRBV20-1,TRBD2,-,CSARSSGRSNEQFF,TGCAGTGCTAGATCTAGCGGGAGATCCAATGAGCAGTTCTTC
TRBJ1-4,TRBV4-2,-,-,CASSQRGNEKLFF,TGTGCCAGCAGCCAACGGGGTAATGAAAAACTGTTTTTT
TRBJ2-1,TRBV28,TRBD1,many,CASSLSTGGSYNEQFF,TGTGCCAGCAGTTTGTCCACAGGGGGCTCCTACAATGAGCAGTTCTTC
TRBJ2-5,TRBV7-6,-,-,CASSLAGKGETQYF,TGTGCCAGCAGCTTGGCGGGGAAGGGAGAGACCCAGTACTTC
TRBJ2-1,TRBV7-2,TRBD2,many,CASGTSFHNEQFF,TGTGCCAGCGGGACTAGCTTCCACAATGAGCAGTTCTTC